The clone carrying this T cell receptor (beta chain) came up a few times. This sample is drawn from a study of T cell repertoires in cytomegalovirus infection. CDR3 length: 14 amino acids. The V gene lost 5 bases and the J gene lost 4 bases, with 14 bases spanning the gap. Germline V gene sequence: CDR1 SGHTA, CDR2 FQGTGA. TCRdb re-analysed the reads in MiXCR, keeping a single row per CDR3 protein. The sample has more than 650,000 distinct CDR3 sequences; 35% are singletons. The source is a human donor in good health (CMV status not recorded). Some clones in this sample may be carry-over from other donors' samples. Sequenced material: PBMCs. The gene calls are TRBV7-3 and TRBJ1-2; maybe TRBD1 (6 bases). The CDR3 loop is CASSLDRFGYGYTF. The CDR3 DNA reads TGTGCCAGCAGCCTCGACAGGTTCGGCTATGGCTACACCTTC.